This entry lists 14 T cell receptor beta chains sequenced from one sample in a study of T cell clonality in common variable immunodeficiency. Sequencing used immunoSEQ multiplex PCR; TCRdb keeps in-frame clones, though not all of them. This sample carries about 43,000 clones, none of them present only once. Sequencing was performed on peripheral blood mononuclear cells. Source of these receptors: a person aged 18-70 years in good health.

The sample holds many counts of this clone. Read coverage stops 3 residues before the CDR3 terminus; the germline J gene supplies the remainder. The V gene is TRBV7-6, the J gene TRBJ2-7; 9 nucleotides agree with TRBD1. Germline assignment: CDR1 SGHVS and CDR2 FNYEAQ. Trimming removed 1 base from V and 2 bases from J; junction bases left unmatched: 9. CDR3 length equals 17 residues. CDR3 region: CASSLVQSDRGPYEQYF. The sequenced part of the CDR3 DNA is TGTGCCAGCAGCTTAGTCCAATCGGACAGGGGCCCCTACGAG.

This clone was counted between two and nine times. The CDR3 DNA, read in part, is TGTGCCAGCTCAGAAACCGGGACACCAGCCTACGAC. Its protein is CASSETGTPAYD. The complete CDR3 protein is CASSETGTPAYDYTF. The V gene is TRBV18, the J gene TRBJ1-2, with D possibly being TRBD1 (6 bases). The CDR3 is cut off 3 residues early in the read; its end comes from the germline J gene. Germline-derived CDR1 and CDR2 are KGHSH and LQKENI. The CDR3 runs 15 residues.

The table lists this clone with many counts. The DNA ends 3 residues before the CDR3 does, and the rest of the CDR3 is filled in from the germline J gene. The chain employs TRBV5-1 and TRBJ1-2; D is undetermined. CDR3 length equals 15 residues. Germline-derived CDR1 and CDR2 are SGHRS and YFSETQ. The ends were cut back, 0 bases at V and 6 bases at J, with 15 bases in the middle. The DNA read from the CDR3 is TGCGCCAGCAGCTTGGGAGCGGGAACGGTGGATGGC. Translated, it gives CASSLGAGTVDG. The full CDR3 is CASSLGAGTVDGYTF.

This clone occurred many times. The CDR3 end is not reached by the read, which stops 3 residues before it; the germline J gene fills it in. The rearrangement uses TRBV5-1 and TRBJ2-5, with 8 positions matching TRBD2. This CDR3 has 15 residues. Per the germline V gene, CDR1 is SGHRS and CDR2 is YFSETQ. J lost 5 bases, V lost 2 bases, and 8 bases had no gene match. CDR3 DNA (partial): TGCGCCAGCAGCTTCAGCGGGAGCGGTCGGGAGACC. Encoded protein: CASSFSGSGRET. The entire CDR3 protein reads CASSFSGSGRETQYF.

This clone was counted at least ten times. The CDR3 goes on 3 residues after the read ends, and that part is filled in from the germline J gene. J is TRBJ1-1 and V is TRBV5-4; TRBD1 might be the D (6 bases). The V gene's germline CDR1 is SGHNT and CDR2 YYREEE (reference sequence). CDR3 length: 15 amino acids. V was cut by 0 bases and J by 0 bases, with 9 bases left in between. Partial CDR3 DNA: TGTGCCAGCAGCTTGGTGGGGGCATTGAACACTGAA. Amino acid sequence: CASSLVGALNTE. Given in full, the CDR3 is CASSLVGALNTEAFF.

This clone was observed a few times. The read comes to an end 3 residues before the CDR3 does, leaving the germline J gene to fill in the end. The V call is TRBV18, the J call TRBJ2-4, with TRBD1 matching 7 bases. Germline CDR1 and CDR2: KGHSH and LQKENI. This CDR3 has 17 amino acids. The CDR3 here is CASSRTNLGTANYGQYF. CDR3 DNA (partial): TGTGCCAGCTCGCGAACTAACCTCGGGACAGCCAACTATGGT.

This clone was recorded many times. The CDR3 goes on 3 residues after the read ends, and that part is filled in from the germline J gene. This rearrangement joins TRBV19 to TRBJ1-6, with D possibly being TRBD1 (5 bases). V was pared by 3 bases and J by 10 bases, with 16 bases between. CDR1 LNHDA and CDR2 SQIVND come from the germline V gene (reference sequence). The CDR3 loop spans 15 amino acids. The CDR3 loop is CASSMETVPSSPLHF. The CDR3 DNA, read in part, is TGTGCCAGTAGTATGGAGACAGTCCCCAGCTCACCC.

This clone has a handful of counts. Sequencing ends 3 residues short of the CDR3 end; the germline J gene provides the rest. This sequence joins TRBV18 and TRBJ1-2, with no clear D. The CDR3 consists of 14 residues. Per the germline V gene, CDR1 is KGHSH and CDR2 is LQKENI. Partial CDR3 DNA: TGTGCCAGCTCACTCGAGCGGGTCACAGATACC. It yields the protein CASSLERVTDT. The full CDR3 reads CASSLERVTDTYTF.

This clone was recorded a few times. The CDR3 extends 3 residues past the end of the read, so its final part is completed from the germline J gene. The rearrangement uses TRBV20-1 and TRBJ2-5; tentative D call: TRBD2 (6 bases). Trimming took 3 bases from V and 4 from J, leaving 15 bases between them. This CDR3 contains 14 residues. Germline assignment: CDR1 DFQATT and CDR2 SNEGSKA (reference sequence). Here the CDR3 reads CSASPGVARETQYF. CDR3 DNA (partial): TGCAGTGCTAGCCCGGGGGTGGCCCGAGAGACC.

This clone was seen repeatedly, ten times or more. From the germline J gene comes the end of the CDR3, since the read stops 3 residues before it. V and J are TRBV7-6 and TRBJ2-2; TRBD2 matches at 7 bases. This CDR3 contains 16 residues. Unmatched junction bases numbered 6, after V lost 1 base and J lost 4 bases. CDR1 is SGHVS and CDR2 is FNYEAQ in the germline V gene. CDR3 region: CASSLVAGVGTGELFF. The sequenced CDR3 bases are TGTGCCAGCAGCTTAGTGGCGGGAGTCGGCACCGGGGAG. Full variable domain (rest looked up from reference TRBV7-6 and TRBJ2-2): GAGVSQSPRYKVTKRGQDVALRCDPISGHVSLYWYRQALGQGPEFLTYFNYEAQQDKSGLPNDRFSAERPEGSISTLTIQRTEQRDSAMYRCASSLVAGVGTGELFFGEGSRLTVL.

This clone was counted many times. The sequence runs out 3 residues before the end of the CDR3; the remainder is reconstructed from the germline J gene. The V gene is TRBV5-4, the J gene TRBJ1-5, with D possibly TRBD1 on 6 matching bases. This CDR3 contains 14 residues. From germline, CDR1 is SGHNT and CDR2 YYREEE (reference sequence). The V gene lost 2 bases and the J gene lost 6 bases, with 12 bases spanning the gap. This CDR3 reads CASSLGGATQPQHF. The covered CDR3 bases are TGTGCCAGCAGCTTAGGGGGGGCTACTCAGCCC. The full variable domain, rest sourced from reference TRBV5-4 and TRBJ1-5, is ETGVTQSPTHLIKTRGQQVTLRCSSQSGHNTVSWYQQALGQGPQFIFQYYREEENGRGNFPPRFSGLQFPNYSSELNVNALELDDSALYLCASSLGGATQPQHFGDGTRLSIL.

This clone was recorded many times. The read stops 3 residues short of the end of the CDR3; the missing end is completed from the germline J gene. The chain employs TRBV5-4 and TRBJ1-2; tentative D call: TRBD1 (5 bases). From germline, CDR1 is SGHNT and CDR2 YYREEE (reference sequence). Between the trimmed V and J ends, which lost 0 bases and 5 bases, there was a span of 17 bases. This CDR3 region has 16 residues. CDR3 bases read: TGTGCCAGCAGCTTGGCTACGGCGGCAGGGTCATATGGC. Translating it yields CASSLATAAGSYG. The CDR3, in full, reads CASSLATAAGSYGYTF. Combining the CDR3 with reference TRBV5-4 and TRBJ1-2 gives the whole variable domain ETGVTQSPTHLIKTRGQQVTLRCSSQSGHNTVSWYQQALGQGPQFIFQYYREEENGRGNFPPRFSGLQFPNYSSELNVNALELDDSALYLCASSLATAAGSYGYTFGSGTRLTVV.

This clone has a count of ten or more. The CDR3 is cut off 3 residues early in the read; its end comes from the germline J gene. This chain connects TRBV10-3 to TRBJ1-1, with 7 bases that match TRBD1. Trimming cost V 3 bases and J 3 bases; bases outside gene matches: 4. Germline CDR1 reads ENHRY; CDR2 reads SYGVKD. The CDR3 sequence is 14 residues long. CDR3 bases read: TGTGCCATCAGTGATATCAGGGGGTACACTGAA. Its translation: CAISDIRGYTE. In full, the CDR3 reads CAISDIRGYTEAFF.

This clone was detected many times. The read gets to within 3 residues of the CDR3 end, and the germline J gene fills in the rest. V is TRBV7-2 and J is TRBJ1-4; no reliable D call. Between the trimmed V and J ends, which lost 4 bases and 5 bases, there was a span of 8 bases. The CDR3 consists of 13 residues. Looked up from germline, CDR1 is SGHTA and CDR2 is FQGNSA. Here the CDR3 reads CASSSDWNEKLFF. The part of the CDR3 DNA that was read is TGTGCCAGCAGCTCCGACTGGAATGAAAAA. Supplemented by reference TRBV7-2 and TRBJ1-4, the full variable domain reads GAGVSQSPSNKVTEKGKDVELRCDPISGHTALYWYRQSLGQGLEFLIYFQGNSAPDKSGLPSDRFSAERTGGSVSTLTIQRTQQEDSAVYLCASSSDWNEKLFFGSGTQLSVL.